A single sample gave rise to the 10 T cell receptor beta chains below, sequenced in a study of shared clonotypes between healthy human individuals. TCRdb's table, derived via immunoSEQ multiplex PCR, lists solely in-frame clones and lacks some. This table has about 600,000 clones, roughly 97% appearing once. Material for sequencing was naive CD4+ T cells sorted from blood. Described subset: CD45RA+ positively selected. The source is a woman aged 25 to 39 in good health.

This rearrangement joins TRBV27 to TRBJ2-5; 8 nucleotides align to TRBD1. The J call is doubtful: the DNA matches TRBJ2-7 better. This CDR3 contains 17 residues. In germline, CDR1 is MNHEY, CDR2 SMNVEV (reference sequence). The CDR3 spells CASSSGRTGWISYEQYF. CDR3 DNA sequence: TGTGCCAGCAGTTCAGGAAGGACAGGGTGGATCTCCTACGAGCAGTACTTC.

The chain couples TRBV14 to TRBJ1-1; 8 positions agree with TRBD1. V dropped 4 bases and J dropped 7; count of bases not matched to a gene: 8. The germline V gene encodes CDR1 SGHDN and CDR2 FVKESK. The CDR3 is made up of 14 amino acids. Here the CDR3 DNA reads TGTGCCAGCAGCCGGCGAACAGGGGGGATTGAAGCTTTCTTT. It is translated as CASSRRTGGIEAFF. The whole variable domain, remainder taken from reference TRBV14 and TRBJ1-1, is EAGVTQFPSHSVIEKGQTVTLRCDPISGHDNLYWYRRVMGKEIKFLLHFVKESKQDESGMPNNRFLAERTGGTYSTLKVQPAELEDSGVYFCASSRRTGGIEAFFGQGTRLTVV.

The chain is built from TRBV18 and TRBJ2-7; TRBD1 matches 7 bases. There are 15 residues in the CDR3. Losses at the gene ends were 2 bases for V and 3 bases for J; bases not matched to a gene: 7. Germline values: CDR1 KGHSH, CDR2 LQKENI. The CDR3 nucleotides read TGTGCCAGCTCACCATTTCCGGGACAGCACTACGAGCAGTACTTC. As protein: CASSPFPGQHYEQYF.

The chain carries TRBV27 and TRBJ1-5, with TRBD1 identical over 10 bases. CDR3 length: 16 amino acids. The V gene end was trimmed by 5 bases and the J gene end by 4 bases; junction bases not matched to a gene: 8. Germline assignment: CDR1 MNHEY and CDR2 SMNVEV (reference sequence). CDR3 sequence reads: CASSTRTGGWNQPQHF. The CDR3 DNA follows: TGTGCCAGCAGTACCAGGACAGGGGGTTGGAATCAGCCCCAGCATTTT.

The genes are TRBV18 and TRBJ2-7, with TRBD1 identical over 8 bases. V was clipped by 5 bases and J by 7 bases; unmatched bases: 4. Germline V gives CDR1 KGHSH, CDR2 LQKENI. The CDR3 extends over 12 amino acids. CDR3 sequence (DNA): TGTGCCAGCTCATTGAGACAGGGGGAGCAGTACTTC. Its translation is CASSLRQGEQYF.

The V call is TRBV2, the J call TRBJ2-1; no reliable D call. Germline V gives CDR1 SNHLY, CDR2 FYNNEI. CDR3 size: 11 residues. Trimming shortened V by 7 bases and J by 6 bases, and 7 bases separated the two germline ends. CDR3 region: CASTQVNEQFF. Written as DNA, the CDR3 is TGTGCCAGCACTCAGGTCAATGAGCAGTTCTTC.

The V call is TRBV11-2, the J call TRBJ1-2; possibly TRBD1 for D (5 bases). Trimming shortened V by 5 bases and J by 5 bases, and 15 bases separated the two germline ends. Germline CDR1 reads SGHAT; CDR2 reads FQNNGV. The CDR3 contains 14 residues. The CDR3 reads CASSIQQGGYGYTF. The CDR3 nucleotides are TGTGCCAGCAGCATCCAGCAGGGTGGTTATGGCTACACCTTC.

This chain links TRBV28 with TRBJ2-1; 9 bases line up with TRBD2. Germline CDR1 reads MDHEN; CDR2 reads SYDVKM. Trimming cost V 6 bases and J 7 bases; bases outside gene matches: 7. The CDR3 contains 14 residues. CDR3 sequence (DNA): TGTGCCAGCAGCCCCGGACTAGCGAGGAATGAGCAGTTCTTC. Encoded protein: CASSPGLARNEQFF. The whole variable domain, filled in from reference TRBV28 and TRBJ2-1, reads DVKVTQSSRYLVKRTGEKVFLECVQDMDHENMFWYRQDPGLGLRLIYFSYDVKMKEKGDIPEGYSVSREKKERFSLILESASTNQTSMYLCASSPGLARNEQFFGPGTRLTVL.

The gene calls are TRBV11-2 and TRBJ2-3; D call uncertain. From germline, CDR1 is SGHAT and CDR2 FQNNGV. Trimming took 1 base from V and 6 from J, leaving 14 bases between them. The length of the CDR3 is 15 residues. CDR3 amino acids: CASSLVPHLGDTQYF. CDR3 sequence (DNA): TGTGCCAGCAGCTTAGTTCCTCACCTCGGGGATACGCAGTATTTT. The variable domain in full, completed from reference TRBV11-2 and TRBJ2-3, reads EAGVAQSPRYKIIEKRQSVAFWCNPISGHATLYWYQQILGQGPKLLIQFQNNGVVDDSQLPKDRFSAERLKGVDSTLKIQPAKLEDSAVYLCASSLVPHLGDTQYFGPGTRLTVL.

V usage is TRBV4-1 and J usage is TRBJ2-5, with 9 bases aligning to TRBD2. V trimming: 3 bases; J trimming: 3 bases; junction bases outside the gene matches: 5. The CDR3 is made up of 15 amino acids. CDR1 is MGHRA and CDR2 is YSYEKL in the germline V gene. In DNA form, the CDR3 reads TGCGCCAGCAGCCATGGGGCTAGCGGGAAAGAGACCCAGTACTTC. It codes for CASSHGASGKETQYF.